The rows below give T cell receptor beta chains drawn from one sample of a study of T cell changes during pregnancy in multiple sclerosis. The assay was immunoSEQ multiplex PCR, and TCRdb's table has in-frame clones only and misses some. The sample shows about 59,000 clones, more than 85% of them seen only once. Sequences were derived from peripheral blood, sampled in the third trimester of pregnancy. All receptors come from a female donor in good health, enrolled as a control in a pregnancy study. Each CDR3 is given with its conserved first and last residue. D genes are given only for firm matches. Size values are once, few and many counts, or a class for expanded clones, and some rows have none.

>.|.|TRBV7-2|TRBJ2-5
TGTGCCAGCAGCCCCGGACAGCGACGAGAGACCCAGTACTTC
CASSPGQRRETQYF
>.|few|TRBV27|TRBJ1-2
TGTGCCAGCAGTTTACGGCGGGGGGGTAACTATGGCTACACCTTC
CASSLRRGGNYGYTF
>TRBD1|once|TRBV27|TRBJ2-5
TGTGCCAGCAGGGGACAGGGTAGGGAGACCCAGTACTTC
CASRGQGRETQYF
>TRBD2|.|TRBV7-3|TRBJ2-5
TGTGCCAGCAAAAGTTTGGGCCCGGGGGGGCGAGAGACCCAGTACTTC
CASKSLGPGGRETQYF
>.|.|TRBV18|TRBJ1-5
TGTGCCAGCTCACCACAGGAGCTCCAGCCCCAGCATTTT
CASSPQELQPQHF
>.|.|TRBV5-1|TRBJ2-1
TGCGCCAGCAGGATGATAGCCTATGAGCAGTTCTTC
CASRMIAYEQFF
>TRBD1|few|TRBV4-1|TRBJ1-5
TGCGCCAGCAGCCCGTCGGACAGGGGAGCATATCAGCCCCAGCATTTT
CASSPSDRGAYQPQHF
>.|once|TRBV7-9|TRBJ1-1
TGTGCCAGCAGCTTCGCCCGGGCTGAAGCTTTCTTT
CASSFARAEAFF
>TRBD2|.|TRBV2|TRBJ2-7
TGTGCCAGCAGGGGGGGGACTAGCGGGAGCCACGAGCAGTACTTC
CASRGGTSGSHEQYF
>.|.|TRBV5-4|TRBJ1-5
TGTGCCAGCAGCAAGGACCCAGGGGTGCCCCAGCATTTT
CASSKDPGVPQHF
>.|.|TRBV27|TRBJ2-1
TGTGCCAGCAGAGTTTTATGGGGGCATGAGCAGTTCTTC
CASRVLWGHEQFF
>.|.|TRBV28|TRBJ1-1
TGTGCCAGCAGTCCATCGGGCTTGGGGCTACAGGGCATGAACACTGAAGCTTTCTTT
CASSPSGLGLQGMNTEAFF
>.|.|TRBV5-4|TRBJ1-2
TGTGCCAGCAGCTTTGGAGAGGGGAGGTATGGCTACACCTTC
CASSFGEGRYGYTF
>TRBD1|.|TRBV28|TRBJ1-2
TGTGCCAGCAGCCTCATCACTTTGGGGACAGGGGAAGCCCGATCGAACTATGGCTACACCTTC
CASSLITLGTGEARSNYGYTF
>TRBD2|once|TRBV7-3|TRBJ2-1
TGTGCCAGCAGCTCCCAAACCTTAGCGGGCGGTGAGCAGTTCTTC
CASSSQTLAGGEQFF
>TRBD1|once|TRBV7-3|TRBJ2-1
TGTGCCAGCAGCCTACAGGGGGCAACGGATGAGCAGTTCTTC
CASSLQGATDEQFF
>.|.|TRBV20-1|TRBJ2-1
TGCAGTGCTAGACGGGGAAATGAGCAGTTCTTC
CSARRGNEQFF
>TRBD1|once|TRBV2|TRBJ2-1
TGTGCCAGCAGTGAAGTACGGGTCAGGGGGTATGAGCAGTTCTTC
CASSEVRVRGYEQFF
>TRBD1|.|TRBV5-1|TRBJ2-2
TGCGCCAGCAGCTTGAACGGACAGGGCCCCACCGGGGAGCTGTTTTTT
CASSLNGQGPTGELFF
>.|.|TRBV18|TRBJ2-5
TGTGCCAGCTCAAGTTCCGGGTCGGAGACCCAGTACTTC
CASSSSGSETQYF
>TRBD1|.|TRBV7-9|TRBJ2-2
TGTGCCAGCAGCCCGCGACAGGGGGCCGGCGGGGAGCTGTTTTTT
CASSPRQGAGGELFF
>.|.|TRBV4-1|TRBJ1-1
TGCGCCAGCAGCCCCTCCCGGCCCAGCGAGGGTTTAACTGAAGCTTTCTTT
CASSPSRPSEGLTEAFF
>TRBD2|.|TRBV29-1|TRBJ2-1
TGCAGCGTTGAAATAGGGACTAGCGAAACCTACAATGAGCAGTTCTTC
CSVEIGTSETYNEQFF
>TRBD1|.|TRBV27|TRBJ1-1
TGTGCCAGCAGCCAGACAGGGGGCTGGAGCACTGAAGCTTTCTTT
CASSQTGGWSTEAFF
>TRBD1|once|TRBV2|TRBJ1-2
TGTGCCAGCAGCGACACCGACGAGGGACAGGGTAGCTATGGCTACACCTTC
CASSDTDEGQGSYGYTF
>TRBD2|.|TRBV30|TRBJ2-3
TGTGCCTGGAGCTCTAGCGGGGGGCCAGATACGCAGTATTTT
CAWSSSGGPDTQYF
>TRBD1|.|TRBV19|TRBJ1-1
TGTGCCAGTAATCAGGGGGCGACTGAAGCTTTCTTT
CASNQGATEAFF
>.|.|TRBV29-1|TRBJ2-7
TGCAGCGCCCGAGCAGGGAACTACGAGCAGTACTTC
CSARAGNYEQYF
>TRBD1|.|TRBV7-6|TRBJ2-2
TGTGCCAGCAGCTTACATACAGGGGGGAGCGCCGGGGAGCTGTTTTTT
CASSLHTGGSAGELFF
>.|.|TRBV7-2|TRBJ2-5
TGTGCCAGCAGCTTAGCATTTGCGGGCCAAGAGACCCAGTACTTC
CASSLAFAGQETQYF
>TRBD2|.|TRBV4-3|TRBJ2-7
TGCGCCAGCAGCCAAGGAATCGGGAGGCCCCTCTACGAGCAGTACTTC
CASSQGIGRPLYEQYF
>.|.|TRBV15|TRBJ1-6
TGTGCCACCAGCAGGGGACTCAATTCACCCCTCCACTTT
CATSRGLNSPLHF
>TRBD2|.|TRBV2|TRBJ2-1
TGCACAGCCAGCGGGAACTACAATGAGCAGTTCTTC
CTASGNYNEQFF
>TRBD2|.|TRBV4-1|TRBJ2-5
TGCGCCAGCAGCCATGGTAGCGGGGAAGAGACCCAGTACTTC
CASSHGSGEETQYF
>.|.|TRBV11-3|TRBJ2-5
TGTGCCAGCAGCCTGAGGGCTTCGGTCCAAGAGACCCAGTACTTC
CASSLRASVQETQYF
>.|.|TRBV30|TRBJ2-2
TGTGCCTCTCAGGGTGGGGGGGCGTACACCGGGGAGCTGTTTTTT
CASQGGGAYTGELFF
>TRBD1|.|TRBV7-3|TRBJ2-1
TGTGCCAGCAGCTTAATTGGAGCCGGGACAGGGGGTTACAATGAGCAGTTCTTC
CASSLIGAGTGGYNEQFF
>.|once|TRBV4-2|TRBJ1-2
TGTGCCAGCAGCCAAGATCGGGGGGCCAACTATGGCTACACCTTC
CASSQDRGANYGYTF
>.|.|TRBV7-6|TRBJ2-7
TGTGCCAGCAGCGGCCATTCAGGGGACGAGCAGTACTTC
CASSGHSGDEQYF
>.|.|TRBV14|TRBJ2-7
TGTGCCAGCAGCCATACTCAGGGAGAGCAGTACTTC
CASSHTQGEQYF
>.|.|TRBV4-2|TRBJ1-1
TGTGCCAGCAGCCCAGGGAGGGGAAACACTGAAGCTTTCTTT
CASSPGRGNTEAFF
>.|.|TRBV28|TRBJ2-7
TGTGCCAGCAGTTCTTTACTAATCTTCTCTACTTCCTACGAGCAGTACTTC
CASSSLLIFSTSYEQYF
>.|.|TRBV30|TRBJ2-1
TGTGCCCTGACGAGGACCGCGGGCTCCTACAATGAGCAGTTCTTC
CALTRTAGSYNEQFF
>.|.|TRBV7-2|TRBJ1-3
TGTGCCAGCAGCTCTAGACTGAACTCTGGAAACACCATATATTTT
CASSSRLNSGNTIYF
>.|once|TRBV5-4|TRBJ2-2
TGTGCCAGCAGCCTCCGGGCCTCAAGGGGGACCGGGGAGCTGTTTTTT
CASSLRASRGTGELFF
>TRBD2|few|TRBV30|TRBJ2-4
TGTGCCTGGACCCTGGGGAGGGATGGGGCCATTCAGTACTTC
CAWTLGRDGAIQYF
>TRBD2|.|TRBV5-4|TRBJ2-1
TGTGCCAGCAGCTTGGCGCGGGCTAGCGGTTACAATGAGCAGTTCTTC
CASSLARASGYNEQFF
>TRBD2|.|TRBV7-2|TRBJ2-5
TGTGCCAGCAGCTTCCGAGCGGGGGGAGAGACCCAGTACTTC
CASSFRAGGETQYF
>TRBD1|.|TRBV19|TRBJ2-5
TGTGCCAGTAGTAGGGGGACAGGGGAGACCCAGTACTTC
CASSRGTGETQYF
>TRBD1|.|TRBV28|TRBJ2-4
TGTGCCAGCAGAGGACAGGGGGCCGAAAACATTCAGTACTTC
CASRGQGAENIQYF
>TRBD1|once|TRBV11-3|TRBJ2-3
TGTGCCAGCAGTACAGGGGGCCCGGTGGCAGATACGCAGTATTTT
CASSTGGPVADTQYF
>.|few|TRBV11-2|TRBJ2-1
TGTGCCAGCAGCTTATCGCCCGGGGGAGAGCAGTTCTTC
CASSLSPGGEQFF